Here is one T cell receptor (beta chain) with its context. Repertoires were generated with immunoSEQ multiplex PCR, while TCRdb's copy carries only in-frame clones and drops some. The data contain hundreds of thousands of clones, about nine tenths of them singletons. Germline CDR1 reads SGHRS; CDR2 reads YFSETQ. The CDR3 length is 13 residues. V lost 0 bases to trimming and J lost 1 base, with 4 bases between them. This sample was included in a study of blood T cell repertoires in COVID-19. Study-wide context: In each case, the material was cDNA or gDNA derived from T cells, B-cell-depleted T cells, or PBMCs.

Sequenced sample: PBMCs or T cells enriched from blood (not recorded which). The TCR sequence derives from a man between 18 and 29 years old who had recovered from COVID-19. The chain combines TRBV5-1 with TRBJ2-5; D is ambiguous. The CDR3 sequence is CASSLASQETQYF. CDR3 nucleotides: TGCGCCAGCAGCTTGGCCAGCCAAGAGACCCAGTACTTC.